A selection of T cell receptor beta chains follows, all from one sample in a study of human T cells and chemical hapten exposure. TCRdb re-derived calls from the RACE reads in MiXCR, one entry per CDR3 protein. The sample shows 180,000 or so distinct CDR3 sequences, about 20% of them seen only once. The input for sequencing was whole blood, taken in connection with sensitization to the hapten diphenylcyclopropenone (DPC). These receptors were obtained from a woman between 50 and 59 years old with alopecia areata. Some clones in this sample may be carry-over from other donors' samples. Both conserved end residues are part of each CDR3. The D gene is left open where the match is weak. Clone size is given for some rows only: seen once, a few or many times, or a class if the clone is expanded.

j_call d_call v_call cdr3_length clone_size cdr3_nt cdr3_aa
TRBJ2-5 TRBD2 TRBV5-4 14 few TGTGCCAGCAGCCAAGCGGGAGTCCGGGAGACCCAGTACTTC CASSQAGVRETQYF
TRBJ2-3 TRBD2 TRBV5-1 13 few TGCGCCAGCAGCATTAGCGGGCCAGATACGCAGTATTTT CASSISGPDTQYF
TRBJ2-5 TRBD2 TRBV15 16 . TGTGCCACCAGCAGAGCTGGGACTAGGCGGCAAGAGACCCAGTACTTC CATSRAGTRRQETQYF
TRBJ2-1 TRBD1 TRBV29-1 11 . TGCAGCGTTGATAGGGGACAGGGTCAGTTCTTC CSVDRGQGQFF
TRBJ2-1 . TRBV12-5 14 few TGTGCTAGTGGTTTGGCCTACTACCCTAATGAGCAGTTCTTC CASGLAYYPNEQFF
TRBJ2-3 . TRBV20-1 15 few TGCAGTGCGTCCCGGCAGGACATTTTCACAGATACGCAGTATTTT CSASRQDIFTDTQYF
TRBJ2-2 . TRBV28 12 few TGTGCCAGCAGTTTGTACGCCGGGGAGCTGTTTTTT CASSLYAGELFF
TRBJ1-4 . TRBV12-3/TRBV12-4 14 . TGTGCCAGCAGTTTATGGGATAGGGCTGAAAAACTGTTTTTT CASSLWDRAEKLFF
TRBJ2-5 TRBD2 TRBV20-1 14 . TGCAGTGCTAGGGAACTAGCGGGGCAAGAGACCCAGTACTTC CSARELAGQETQYF
TRBJ2-1 . TRBV12-3/TRBV12-4 13 few TGTGCCAGCACAGGATTTGTCAACAATGAGCAGTTCTTC CASTGFVNNEQFF
TRBJ2-7 . TRBV20-1 13 few TGCAGCTCAAGGGCCCCTGACTCCTACGAGCAGTACTTC CSSRAPDSYEQYF
TRBJ1-5 . TRBV25-1 14 . TGTGCCAGCAGTACGCAGGGGAGGGACCAGCCCCAGCATTTT CASSTQGRDQPQHF
TRBJ2-3 . TRBV20-1 16 . TGCAGTGCTAGCGGGAGCGGAGTTCCACACACAGATACGCAGTATTTT CSASGSGVPHTDTQYF
TRBJ1-5 TRBD1 TRBV9 15 . TGTGCCAGCAGCGAAACAGGGGAATCCTATCAGCCCCAGCATTTT CASSETGESYQPQHF
TRBJ2-1 . TRBV20-1 14 few TGCAGTGCTTCCCCCCCCGGCGGTTACAATGAGCAGTTCTTC CSASPPGGYNEQFF
TRBJ1-2 . TRBV20-1 15 few TGCAGTGCTCATCCTGACAGCATATTAAATAATGGCTACACCTTC CSAHPDSILNNGYTF
TRBJ1-6 TRBD1 TRBV3-1 14 . TGTGCCAGCAGCCAGGACAGGGGAGAATCACCCCTCCACTTT CASSQDRGESPLHF
TRBJ2-3 . TRBV29-1 15 . TGCAGCATGAGGGGGGCCAGCGTGGGCACAGATACGCAGTATTTT CSMRGASVGTDTQYF
TRBJ2-5 . TRBV20-1 13 few TGCAGTGCTAGTCCTATTTCTGGAGAGACCCAGTACTTC CSASPISGETQYF
TRBJ2-2 TRBD1 TRBV6-1 16 . TGTGCCAGCAGTGTCCTGACGGGACAGGGGGCCGGGGAGCTGTTTTTT CASSVLTGQGAGELFF
TRBJ1-2 . TRBV2 14 many TGTGCCAGCGCCCAGGTCCCCATTAACTATGGCTACACCTTC CASAQVPINYGYTF
TRBJ1-1 . TRBV12-3/TRBV12-4 13 . TGTGCCATCTCCAGACAGATGAACACTGAAGCTTTCTTT CAISRQMNTEAFF
TRBJ2-1 TRBD2 TRBV2 15 . TGTGCCAGCAGCGGACTAGCGGGAGTTTGGAATGAGCAGTTCTTC CASSGLAGVWNEQFF
TRBJ2-5 TRBD2 TRBV20-1 15 . TGCAGTGCTACAAGACTAGCGGGATCGTGGGAGACCCAGTACTTC CSATRLAGSWETQYF
TRBJ2-2 . TRBV5-1 15 few TGCGCCAGCAGCTTGGTGTCAGGGGACACCGGGGAGCTGTTTTTT CASSLVSGDTGELFF
TRBJ2-3 TRBD2 TRBV5-1 15 few TGCGCCAGCAGCGCCCTTAGCGGGAGCACAGATACGCAGTATTTT CASSALSGSTDTQYF
TRBJ2-7 TRBD2 TRBV6-5 18 . TGTGCCAGCAGTTACTCTAGAACTAGCGGGAGGGACACCTACGAGCAGTACTTC CASSYSRTSGRDTYEQYF
TRBJ2-5 TRBD2 TRBV2 14 few TGTGCCAGCAGTGTTAAGCGGGAGCGAGAGACCCAGTACTTC CASSVKRERETQYF
TRBJ2-5 TRBD2 TRBV6-1 17 . TGTGCCAGCAGTGATTCTATCGAGGGCGGGGGCCAAGAGACCCAGTACTTC CASSDSIEGGGQETQYF
TRBJ1-5 TRBD1 TRBV20-1 17 . TGCAGTGCTCGACGGGACAGAACAACTTATAGCAATCAGCCCCAGCATTTT CSARRDRTTYSNQPQHF
TRBJ2-1 TRBD2 TRBV11-2 19 once TGTGCCAGCAGCTTAGGCTCGCTACTAGCGGGAGAAAAATTGAGTGAGCAGTTCTTC CASSLGSLLAGEKLSEQFF
TRBJ1-2 . TRBV28 13 few TGTGCCAGCAGTGCCACCCAGAAGTATGGCTACACCTTC CASSATQKYGYTF
TRBJ1-5 . TRBV19 14 once TGTGCCAGTAGGATCGGGGCCTTCAATCAGCCCCAGCATTTT CASRIGAFNQPQHF
TRBJ2-1 . TRBV20-1 14 few TGCAGTGCTAGGACGAGTCCCTCCTACAATGAGCAGTTCTTC CSARTSPSYNEQFF
TRBJ2-7 TRBD2 TRBV11-2 18 . TGTGCCAGCAGCTTACCGTCTGGGGCGGGAGTGTTTGGCTACGAGCAGTACTTC CASSLPSGAGVFGYEQYF
TRBJ2-5 . TRBV25-1 12 few TGTGCCAGCAGCGCAGGTGGGGGGACCCAGTACTTC CASSAGGGTQYF
TRBJ2-2 TRBD2 TRBV9 15 . TGTGCCAGCTCACGAGCGGGGACCAACACCGGGGAGCTGTTTTTT CASSRAGTNTGELFF
TRBJ2-3 TRBD2 TRBV11-2 16 . TGTGCCAGCAGCTTAGGACTAGCCCTAGCCCAAGATACGCAGTATTTT CASSLGLALAQDTQYF
TRBJ2-1 TRBD2 TRBV5-6 16 . TGTGCCAGCAGCCCTATGGCGGGGGGCTCCTACAATGAGCAGTTCTTC CASSPMAGGSYNEQFF
TRBJ2-1 TRBD2 TRBV20-1 12 . TGCAGCGCGGGACTAGCGTACCATGAGCAGTTCTTC CSAGLAYHEQFF
TRBJ2-1 . TRBV2 15 few TGTGCCAGCAGGGGGTCGGAGCGGCTATACAATGAGCAGTTCTTC CASRGSERLYNEQFF
TRBJ1-3 . TRBV9 18 few TGTGCCAGCAGCGTCTCGGGCGGTAATGTTCGTATGGGAAACACCATATATTTT CASSVSGGNVRMGNTIYF
TRBJ2-1 . TRBV27 18 . TGTGCCAGCAGTTTTCACCCAGTTCGGGAGAAGTCCTACAATGAGCAGTTCTTC CASSFHPVREKSYNEQFF
TRBJ2-1 . TRBV20-1 11 . TGCAGTGCTAGCGGAAACAATGAGCAGTTCTTC CSASGNNEQFF
TRBJ1-1 . TRBV5-1 13 few TGCGCCAGCAGGAATCAGGGGAACACTGAAGCTTTCTTT CASRNQGNTEAFF
TRBJ2-5 . TRBV7-2 13 few TGTGCCAGCAGCCTGGGAGCTCAAGAGACCCAGTACTTC CASSLGAQETQYF
TRBJ2-2 . TRBV29-1 13 few TGCAGCGTTTCTAGAGGGGGCACCGGGGAGCTGTTTTTT CSVSRGGTGELFF
TRBJ2-7 . TRBV5-1 15 . TGCGCCAGCAGCTTGGGGCCAGCGGACTCCTACGAGCAGTACTTC CASSLGPADSYEQYF
TRBJ2-1 . TRBV29-1 16 few TGCAGCGTTGAAGGAGGGGCCGCTACGACCTACAATGAGCAGTTCTTC CSVEGGAATTYNEQFF
TRBJ1-1 . TRBV15 14 few TGTGCCACCAGCAGAGCCACGGACCGGGCTGAAGCTTTCTTT CATSRATDRAEAFF